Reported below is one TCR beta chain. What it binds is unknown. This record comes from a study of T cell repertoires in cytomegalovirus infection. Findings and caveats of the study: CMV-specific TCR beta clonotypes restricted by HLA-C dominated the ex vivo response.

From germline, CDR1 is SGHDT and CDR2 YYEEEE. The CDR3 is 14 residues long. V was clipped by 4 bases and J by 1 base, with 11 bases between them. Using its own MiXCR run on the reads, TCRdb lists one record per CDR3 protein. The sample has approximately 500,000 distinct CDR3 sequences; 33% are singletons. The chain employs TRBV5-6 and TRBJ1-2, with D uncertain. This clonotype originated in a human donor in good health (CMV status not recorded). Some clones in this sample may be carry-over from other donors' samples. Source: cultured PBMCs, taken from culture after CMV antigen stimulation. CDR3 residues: CASSRTGFNYGYTF. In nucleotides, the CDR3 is TGTGCCAGCAGCAGGACGGGGTTTAACTATGGCTACACCTTC.